The rows below give T cell receptor beta chains drawn from one sample of a study of spatial heterogeneity in lung cancer. TCRdb reanalysed the 5' RACE reads using MiXCR and keeps one entry per CDR3 protein. The profile covers roughly 70,000 distinct CDR3 sequences, with approximately 12% appearing a single time and over 5.5% taken by the ten largest. Sequenced here: PBMCs, sampled at surgery. The receptors stem from a male donor with early-stage non-small cell lung cancer. CDR3s include the opening cysteine and the closing phenylalanine or tryptophan. The D gene is left open where the match is weak.

TRBJ2-1 TRBV2 TRBD2 CASLQREGPNEQFF
TRBJ2-2 TRBV7-3 - CASSLSWTLNTGELFF
TRBJ2-1 TRBV19 - CASSIGPNEQFF
TRBJ1-1 TRBV5-6 - CASSLRGANTEAFF
TRBJ1-2 TRBV9 - CASSTSSGIYGYTF
TRBJ2-1 TRBV3-1 - CASSSGGSSYNEQFF
TRBJ1-2 TRBV29-1 TRBD1 CSVGTGTGTYGYTF
TRBJ1-2 TRBV28 - CASSGGFYGYTF
TRBJ2-3 TRBV12-3/TRBV12-4 - CASSLPPSADTQYF
TRBJ2-7 TRBV4-1 - CASSPGGGSSYEQYF
TRBJ1-1 TRBV12-3/TRBV12-4 - CASSLAQGLTEAFF
TRBJ2-3 TRBV2 - CASSGAGGTDTQYF
TRBJ1-6 TRBV9 - CASSVADNSPLHF
TRBJ1-2 TRBV20-1 - CSAREGQRYGYTF
TRBJ2-1 TRBV18 - CASSPTWGSSYNEQFF
TRBJ2-6 TRBV6-5 - CASSYSGPGANVLTF
TRBJ1-4 TRBV6-1 - CASQFKAIATNEKLFF
TRBJ2-7 TRBV7-2 TRBD2 CASSSGLAAYEQYF
TRBJ1-3 TRBV30 - CAWSKSSGNTIYF
TRBJ1-3 TRBV25-1 - CASSESRGSGNTIYF
TRBJ1-1 TRBV10-2 - CASSENSNTEAFF
TRBJ2-7 TRBV14 - CASSPRLGRDSYEQYF
TRBJ1-1 TRBV6-5 TRBD1 CASSNRQGTEAFF
TRBJ1-4 TRBV24-1 - CATSDSAGANEKLFF
TRBJ2-6 TRBV2 - CASSEAGFDSGANVLTF
TRBJ1-1 TRBV29-1 - CSVEGLQDLAAFF
TRBJ1-1 TRBV6-5 - CASSYLQNTEAFF
TRBJ2-2 TRBV7-7 TRBD2 CASSAGGAGELFF
TRBJ2-1 TRBV5-1 TRBD1 CASSFGTAYNEQFF
TRBJ2-3 TRBV20-1 - CSQFAGAGDTQYF
TRBJ2-3 TRBV20-1 - CSLWLGSYTDTQYF
TRBJ2-2 TRBV20-1 - CSASQNGGELFF
TRBJ1-1 TRBV12-3/TRBV12-4 TRBD1 CASSGPTGGTEAFF
TRBJ2-2 TRBV7-2 - CASSLWGPGELFF
TRBJ2-7 TRBV7-2 TRBD2 CASSFRLAGSYEQYF
TRBJ2-1 TRBV19 TRBD2 CASGSLPGLADNEQFF
TRBJ2-1 TRBV6-5 - CASSLFAGTTDEQFF
TRBJ2-4 TRBV20-1 - CSAGSGGPKNIQYF
TRBJ1-1 TRBV29-1 - CSVLRGLNTEAFF
TRBJ2-3 TRBV6-1 - CASKGDGGTDTQYF
TRBJ2-2 TRBV24-1 TRBD2 CATSDSGLAGELFF
TRBJ2-7 TRBV3-1 - CASSSRPPDVLSYEQYF
TRBJ1-3 TRBV13 - CASRSDTGELNTIYF
TRBJ1-5 TRBV3-1 - CASSQDRGSNQPQHF
TRBJ2-3 TRBV18 - CASSPGRADTQYF
TRBJ2-7 TRBV7-2 - CASSLAARGEQYF
TRBJ2-7 TRBV4-1 TRBD1 CASSHTGVQSYEQYF
TRBJ2-7 TRBV6-2/TRBV6-3 - CASSDYSEQYF
TRBJ1-3 TRBV4-1 TRBD1 CASSQTPGGGRSGNTIYF